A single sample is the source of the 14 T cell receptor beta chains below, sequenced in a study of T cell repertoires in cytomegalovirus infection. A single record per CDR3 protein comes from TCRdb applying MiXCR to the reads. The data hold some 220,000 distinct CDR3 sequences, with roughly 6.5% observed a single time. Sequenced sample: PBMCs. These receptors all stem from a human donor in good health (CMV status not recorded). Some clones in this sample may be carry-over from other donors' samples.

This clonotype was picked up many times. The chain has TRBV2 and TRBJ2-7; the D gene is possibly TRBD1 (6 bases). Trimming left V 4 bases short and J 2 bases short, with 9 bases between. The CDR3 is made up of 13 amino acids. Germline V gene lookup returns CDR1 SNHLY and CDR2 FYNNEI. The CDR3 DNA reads TGTGCCAGCAGTGGGGACATCGCCTACGAGCAGTACTTC. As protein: CASSGDIAYEQYF.

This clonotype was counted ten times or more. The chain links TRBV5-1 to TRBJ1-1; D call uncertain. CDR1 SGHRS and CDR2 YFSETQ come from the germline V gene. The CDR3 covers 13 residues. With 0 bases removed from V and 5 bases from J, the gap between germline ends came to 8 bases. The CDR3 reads CASSLAPETEAFF. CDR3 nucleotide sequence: TGCGCCAGCAGCTTGGCTCCCGAGACTGAAGCTTTCTTT.

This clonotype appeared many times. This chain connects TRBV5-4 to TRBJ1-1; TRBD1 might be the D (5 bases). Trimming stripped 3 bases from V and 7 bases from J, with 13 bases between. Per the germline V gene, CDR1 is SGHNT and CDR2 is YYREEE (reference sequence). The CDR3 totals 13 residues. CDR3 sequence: CASSSDRGGEAFF. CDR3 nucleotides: TGTGCCAGCAGCTCCGACAGAGGCGGTGAAGCTTTCTTT.

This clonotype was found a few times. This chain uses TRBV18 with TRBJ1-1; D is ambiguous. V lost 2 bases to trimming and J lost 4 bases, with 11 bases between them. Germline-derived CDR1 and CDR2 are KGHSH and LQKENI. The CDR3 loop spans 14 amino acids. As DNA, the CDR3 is TGTGCCAGCTCACCAGGGAGTCTGGGCACTGAAGCTTTCTTT. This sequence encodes CASSPGSLGTEAFF.

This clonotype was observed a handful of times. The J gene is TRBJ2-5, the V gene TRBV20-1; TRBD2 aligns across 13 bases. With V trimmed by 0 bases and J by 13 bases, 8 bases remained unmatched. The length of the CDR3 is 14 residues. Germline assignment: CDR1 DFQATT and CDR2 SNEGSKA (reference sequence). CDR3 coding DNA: TGCAGTGCTAGAGATGCACTAGCGGGGGGGCTATCGTACTTC. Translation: CSARDALAGGLSYF.

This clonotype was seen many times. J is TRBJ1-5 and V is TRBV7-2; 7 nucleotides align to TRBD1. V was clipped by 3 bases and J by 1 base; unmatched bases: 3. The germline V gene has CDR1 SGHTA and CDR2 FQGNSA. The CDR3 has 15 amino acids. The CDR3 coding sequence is TGTGCCAGCAGCTTGTCAGGGGGAAGCAATCAGCCCCAGCATTTT. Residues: CASSLSGGSNQPQHF.

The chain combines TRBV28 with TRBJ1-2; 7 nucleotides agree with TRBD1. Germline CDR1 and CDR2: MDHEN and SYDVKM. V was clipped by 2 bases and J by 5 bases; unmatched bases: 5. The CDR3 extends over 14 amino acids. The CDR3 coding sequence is TGTGCCAGCAGTTTACCGGGACAGACATATGGCTACACCTTC. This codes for CASSLPGQTYGYTF.

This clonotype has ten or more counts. In DNA, the CDR3 is TGTGCCAGCAGCTTCACAGACGGTGGAAACACCATATATTTT. Its translation is CASSFTDGGNTIYF. This chain uses TRBV7-2 with TRBJ1-3; D unresolved. The V end lost 3 bases, the J end lost 3 bases, and 9 bases lay between the germline ends. This CDR3 has 14 amino acids. Germline V gene lookup returns CDR1 SGHTA and CDR2 FQGNSA.

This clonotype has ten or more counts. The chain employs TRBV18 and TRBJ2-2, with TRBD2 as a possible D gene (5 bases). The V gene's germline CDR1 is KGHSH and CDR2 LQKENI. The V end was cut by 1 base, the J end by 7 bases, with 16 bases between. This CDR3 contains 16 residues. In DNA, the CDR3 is TGTGCCAGCTCACCACTGATCCAGGCGGAGGTCGGGGAGCTGTTTTTT. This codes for CASSPLIQAEVGELFF.

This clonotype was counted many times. As DNA, the CDR3 is TGTGCCAGCAGCTACCGGGGGGCCGGCACTGAAGCTTTCTTT. This gives the protein CASSYRGAGTEAFF. This rearrangement joins TRBV7-2 to TRBJ1-1; possible D gene TRBD1, 6 bases. The CDR3 is made up of 14 amino acids. V lost 4 bases to trimming and J lost 4 bases, with 13 bases between them. CDR1 is SGHTA, CDR2 FQGNSA, per germline.

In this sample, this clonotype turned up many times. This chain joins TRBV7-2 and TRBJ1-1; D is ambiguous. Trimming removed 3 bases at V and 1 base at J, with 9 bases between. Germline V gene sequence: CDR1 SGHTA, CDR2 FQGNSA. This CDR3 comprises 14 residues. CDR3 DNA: TGTGCCAGCAGCTTCGCGGCCACGAACACTGAAGCTTTCTTT. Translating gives CASSFAATNTEAFF.

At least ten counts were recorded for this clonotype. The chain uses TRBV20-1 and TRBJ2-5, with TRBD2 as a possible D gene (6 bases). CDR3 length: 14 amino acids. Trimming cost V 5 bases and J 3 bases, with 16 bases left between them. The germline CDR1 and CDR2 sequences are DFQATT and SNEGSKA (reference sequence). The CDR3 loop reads CSAPEPGGKETQYF. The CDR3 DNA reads TGCAGTGCTCCCGAGCCCGGAGGGAAAGAGACCCAGTACTTC.

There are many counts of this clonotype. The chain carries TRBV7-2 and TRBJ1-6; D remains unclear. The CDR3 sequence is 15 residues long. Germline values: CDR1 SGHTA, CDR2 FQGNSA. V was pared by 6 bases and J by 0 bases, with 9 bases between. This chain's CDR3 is CASRPHSSYNSPLHF. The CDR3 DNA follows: TGTGCCAGCAGACCCCACAGCTCCTATAATTCACCCCTCCACTTT. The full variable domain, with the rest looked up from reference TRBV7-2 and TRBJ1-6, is GAGVSQSPSNKVTEKGKDVELRCDPISGHTALYWYRQSLGQGLEFLIYFQGNSAPDKSGLPSDRFSAERTGGSVSTLTIQRTQQEDSAVYLCASRPHSSYNSPLHFGNGTRLTVT.

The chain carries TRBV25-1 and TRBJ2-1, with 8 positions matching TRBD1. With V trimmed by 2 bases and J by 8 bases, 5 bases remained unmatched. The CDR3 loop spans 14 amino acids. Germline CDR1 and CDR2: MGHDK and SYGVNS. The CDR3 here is CASSEEGTGDEQFF. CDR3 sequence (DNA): TGTGCCAGCAGTGAAGAAGGGACAGGTGATGAGCAGTTCTTC.